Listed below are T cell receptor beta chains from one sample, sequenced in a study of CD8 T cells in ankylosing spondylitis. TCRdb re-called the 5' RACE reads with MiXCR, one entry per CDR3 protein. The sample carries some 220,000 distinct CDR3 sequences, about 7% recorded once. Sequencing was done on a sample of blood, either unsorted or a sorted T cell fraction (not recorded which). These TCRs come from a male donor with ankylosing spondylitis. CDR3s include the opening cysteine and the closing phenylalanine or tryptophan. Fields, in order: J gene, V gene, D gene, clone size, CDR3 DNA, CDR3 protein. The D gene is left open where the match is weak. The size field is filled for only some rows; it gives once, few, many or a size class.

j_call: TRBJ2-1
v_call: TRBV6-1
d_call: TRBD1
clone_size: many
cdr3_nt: TGTGCCAGCAGTACCCGGGACAGGGGGCTTTATGAGCAGTTCTTC
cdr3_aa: CASSTRDRGLYEQFF

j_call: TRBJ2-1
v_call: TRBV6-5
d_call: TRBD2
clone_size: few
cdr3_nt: TGTGCCAGCAGTTACGGCGGGAGTCCGAATGAGCAGTTCTTC
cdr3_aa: CASSYGGSPNEQFF

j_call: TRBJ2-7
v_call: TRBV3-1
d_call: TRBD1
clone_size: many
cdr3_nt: TGTGCCAGCAGCCAAGCAAGGACAGGGTCTTACGAGCAGTACTTC
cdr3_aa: CASSQARTGSYEQYF

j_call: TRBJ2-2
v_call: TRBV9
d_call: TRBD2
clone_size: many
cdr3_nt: TGTGCCAGCAGCGTTGGACTAGCGGGGGCCGCTAACACCGGGGAGCTGTTTTTT
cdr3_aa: CASSVGLAGAANTGELFF

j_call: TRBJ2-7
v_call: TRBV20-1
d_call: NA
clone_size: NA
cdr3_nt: TGCAGTGCTACTAGCGAGGTCTCCTACGAGCAGTACTTC
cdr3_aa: CSATSEVSYEQYF

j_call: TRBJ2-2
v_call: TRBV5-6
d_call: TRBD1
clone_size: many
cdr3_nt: TGTGCCAGCAGACAGGGGAGTGGGCCCGGGGAGCTGTTTTTT
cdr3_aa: CASRQGSGPGELFF

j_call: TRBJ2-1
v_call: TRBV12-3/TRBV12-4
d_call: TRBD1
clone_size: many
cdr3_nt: TGTGCCAGCAGGACAGGGTACAATGAGCAGTTCTTC
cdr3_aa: CASRTGYNEQFF

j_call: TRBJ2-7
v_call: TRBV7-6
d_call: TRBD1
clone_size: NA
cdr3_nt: TGTGCCAGCAGCCACTCGACAGGGAAAAACGAGCAGTACTTC
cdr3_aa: CASSHSTGKNEQYF

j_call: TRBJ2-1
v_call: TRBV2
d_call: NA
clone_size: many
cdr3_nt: TGTGCCAGCAGCGGCGACTTGAGCTCCTACAATGAGCAGTTCTTC
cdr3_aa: CASSGDLSSYNEQFF

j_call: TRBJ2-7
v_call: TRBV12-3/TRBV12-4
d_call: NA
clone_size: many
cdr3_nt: TGTGCCAGCAGTTTCCGGCCGAGGGGCTACGAGCAGTACTTC
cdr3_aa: CASSFRPRGYEQYF

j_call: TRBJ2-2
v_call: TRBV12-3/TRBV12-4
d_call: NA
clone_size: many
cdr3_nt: TGTGCCAGCAGTTTCGGGGGGGAGCTGTTTTTT
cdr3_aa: CASSFGGELFF

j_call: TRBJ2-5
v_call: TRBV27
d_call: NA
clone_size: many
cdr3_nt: TGTGCCAGCAGAACGGGATTACCTGCGGAGGAGACCCAGTACTTC
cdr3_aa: CASRTGLPAEETQYF

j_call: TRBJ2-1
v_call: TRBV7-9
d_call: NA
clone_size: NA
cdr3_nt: TGTGCCAGCAGCCGGGACCAGAGCTCCTACAATGAGCAGTTCTTC
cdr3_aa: CASSRDQSSYNEQFF

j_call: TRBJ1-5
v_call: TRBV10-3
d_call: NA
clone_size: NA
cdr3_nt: TGTGCCATCAGCCGAGAGGAGGGGGATCAGCCCCAGCATTTT
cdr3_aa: CAISREEGDQPQHF

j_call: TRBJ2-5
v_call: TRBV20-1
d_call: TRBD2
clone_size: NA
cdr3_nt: TGCAGTGCTAATGGACTAGCGGAACCCCTTCAAGAGACCCAGTACTTC
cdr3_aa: CSANGLAEPLQETQYF

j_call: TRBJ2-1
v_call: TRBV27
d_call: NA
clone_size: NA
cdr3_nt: TGTGCCAGCAGTTTAGGGCTAGCGCCTAATGAGCAGTTCTTC
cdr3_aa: CASSLGLAPNEQFF

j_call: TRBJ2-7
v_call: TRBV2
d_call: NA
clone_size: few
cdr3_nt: TGTGCCAGCAGTCCCTGGGCGGGGAGCTCCTACGAGCAGTACTTC
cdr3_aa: CASSPWAGSSYEQYF

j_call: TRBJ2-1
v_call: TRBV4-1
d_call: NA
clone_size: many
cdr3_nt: TGCGCCAGCAGAGCCCGGGGGACAGTGTACAATGAGCAGTTCTTC
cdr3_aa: CASRARGTVYNEQFF

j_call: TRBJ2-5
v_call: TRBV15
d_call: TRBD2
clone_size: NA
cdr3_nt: TGTGCCACCCGCAGCGGGGGAAAAGAGACCCAGTACTTC
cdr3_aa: CATRSGGKETQYF

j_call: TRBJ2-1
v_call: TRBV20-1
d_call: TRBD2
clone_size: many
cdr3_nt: TGCAGTGCTAGACTCTCGGGAGGCTCGTGGAATGAGCAGTTCTTC
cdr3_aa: CSARLSGGSWNEQFF

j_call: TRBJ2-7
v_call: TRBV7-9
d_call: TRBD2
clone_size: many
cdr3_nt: TGTGCCAGCAGCCTCAGACTAGCGGTACCCTACGAGCAGTACTTC
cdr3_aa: CASSLRLAVPYEQYF

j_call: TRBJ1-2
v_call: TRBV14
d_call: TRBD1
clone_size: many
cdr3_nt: TGTGCCAGCAGCCCCTCCAAGGGACAGGGGACCTATGGCTACACCTTC
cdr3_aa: CASSPSKGQGTYGYTF

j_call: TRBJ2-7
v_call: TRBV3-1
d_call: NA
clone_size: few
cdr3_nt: TGTGCCAGCAGCCAAGATCCGGCTGCGTTCACCTACGAGCAGTACTTC
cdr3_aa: CASSQDPAAFTYEQYF

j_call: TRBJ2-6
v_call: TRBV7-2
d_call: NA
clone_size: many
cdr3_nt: TGTGCCAGAGAACAAGGGGCCAACGTCCTGACTTTC
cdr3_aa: CAREQGANVLTF

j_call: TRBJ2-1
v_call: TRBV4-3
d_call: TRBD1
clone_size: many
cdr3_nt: TGCGCCAGCAGTCAAGGGACAGCCCTCAGGAATGAGCAGTTCTTC
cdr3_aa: CASSQGTALRNEQFF

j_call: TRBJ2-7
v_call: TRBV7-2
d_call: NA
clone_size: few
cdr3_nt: TGTGCCAGCAGCAACCGTACTCGAACCCCCTACGAGCAGTACTTC
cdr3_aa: CASSNRTRTPYEQYF

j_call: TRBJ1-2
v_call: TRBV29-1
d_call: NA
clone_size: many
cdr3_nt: TGCAGCGTCGAGACCGGGAACTATGGCTACACCTTC
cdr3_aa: CSVETGNYGYTF

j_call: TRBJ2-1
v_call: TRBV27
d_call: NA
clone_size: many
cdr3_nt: TGTGCCAGCAGCACACCCGACCGCATCTCCTACAATGAGCAGTTCTTC
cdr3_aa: CASSTPDRISYNEQFF

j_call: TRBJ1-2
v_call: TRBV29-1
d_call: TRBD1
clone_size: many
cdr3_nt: TGCAGCGCCGATGTTGGGACAGGGGGAGTTTATGGCTACACCTTC
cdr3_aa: CSADVGTGGVYGYTF

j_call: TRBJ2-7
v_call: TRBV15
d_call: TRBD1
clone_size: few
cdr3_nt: TGTGCCACCAGCTTCGGGACAGGGAGCTCCTACGAGCAGTACTTC
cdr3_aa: CATSFGTGSSYEQYF

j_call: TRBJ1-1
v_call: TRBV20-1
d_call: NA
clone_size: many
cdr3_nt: TGCAGTGCTCCCCGGAAGCTGGGGGCTTTCTTT
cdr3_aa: CSAPRKLGAFF

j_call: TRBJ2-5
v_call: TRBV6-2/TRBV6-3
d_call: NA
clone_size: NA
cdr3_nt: TGTGCCAGCAGTTACATTTCCAATTGGGAGACCCAGTACTTC
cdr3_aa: CASSYISNWETQYF

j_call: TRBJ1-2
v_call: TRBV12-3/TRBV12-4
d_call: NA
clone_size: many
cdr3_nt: TGTGCCAGGAGGGGTGGCCTCTTC
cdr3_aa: CARRGGLF

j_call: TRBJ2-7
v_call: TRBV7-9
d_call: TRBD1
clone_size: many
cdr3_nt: TGTGCCAGCAGTCCCCCCGGGACAGGGTACTACGAGCAGTACTTC
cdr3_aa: CASSPPGTGYYEQYF

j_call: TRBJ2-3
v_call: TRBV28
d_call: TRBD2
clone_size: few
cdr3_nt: TGTGCCAGCAGTTCAAAAGGGACTAGCGGGAGCACAGATACGCAGTATTTT
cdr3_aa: CASSSKGTSGSTDTQYF

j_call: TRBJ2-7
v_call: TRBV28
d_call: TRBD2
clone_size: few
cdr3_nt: TGTGCCAGCAGTTCCACAGAGATTACTAGCGGAGCTTACGAGCAGTACTTC
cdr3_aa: CASSSTEITSGAYEQYF

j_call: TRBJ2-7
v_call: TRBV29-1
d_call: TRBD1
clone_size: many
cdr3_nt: TGCAGCGTTGTAAGGGGGCGAGACGAGCAGTACTTC
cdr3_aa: CSVVRGRDEQYF

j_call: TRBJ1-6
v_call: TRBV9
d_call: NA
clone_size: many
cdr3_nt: TGTGCCAGCAGCACCGGCAGCACCAATTCACCCCTCCACTTT
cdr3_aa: CASSTGSTNSPLHF

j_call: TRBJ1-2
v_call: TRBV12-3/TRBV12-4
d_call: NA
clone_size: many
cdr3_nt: TGTGCCAGCAGGTCCGCAGCAATCTATGGCTACACCTTC
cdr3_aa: CASRSAAIYGYTF

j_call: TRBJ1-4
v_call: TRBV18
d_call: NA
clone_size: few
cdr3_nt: TGTGCCAGCTCACCCCCTTCGGGGATAAATGAAAAACTGTTTTTT
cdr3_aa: CASSPPSGINEKLFF

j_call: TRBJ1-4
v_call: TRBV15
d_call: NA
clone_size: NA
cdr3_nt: TGTGCCACCAGCAGAGACCTAAGGGGCAGCGGTGAAAAACTGTTTTTT
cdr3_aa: CATSRDLRGSGEKLFF

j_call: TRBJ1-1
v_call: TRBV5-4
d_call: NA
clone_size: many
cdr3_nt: TGTGCCAGCACCTATCTGGGGACCCCAAAAGAAGCTTTCTTT
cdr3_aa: CASTYLGTPKEAFF

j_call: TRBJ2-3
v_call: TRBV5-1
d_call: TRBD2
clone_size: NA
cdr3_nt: TGCGCCAGCAGCTTGGACCAAGCGGGAGTCCCAGATACGCAGTATTTT
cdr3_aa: CASSLDQAGVPDTQYF

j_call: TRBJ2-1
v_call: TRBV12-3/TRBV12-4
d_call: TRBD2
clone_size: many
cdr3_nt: TGTGCCAGCAGTTTAGCGCTAATGGGCACTCCCCCGGGGGGTGAGCAGTTCTTC
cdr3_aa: CASSLALMGTPPGGEQFF

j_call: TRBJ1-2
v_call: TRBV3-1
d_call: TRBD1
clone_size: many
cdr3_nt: TGTGCCAGCAGTCAGAACAGGGGCCATGGCTACACTTTC
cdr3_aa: CASSQNRGHGYTF

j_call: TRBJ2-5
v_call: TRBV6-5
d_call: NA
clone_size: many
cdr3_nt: TGTGCCAGCAGTTACTCGATGGGCAGCAAAGAGACCCAGTACTTC
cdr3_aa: CASSYSMGSKETQYF

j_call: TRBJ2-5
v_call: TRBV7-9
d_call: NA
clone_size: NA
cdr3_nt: TGTGCCAGCAGACCCCCGGGACCTCGCAGGGGAGAGACCCAGTACTTC
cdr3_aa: CASRPPGPRRGETQYF

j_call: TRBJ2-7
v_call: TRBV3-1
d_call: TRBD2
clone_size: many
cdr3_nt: TGTGCCAGCAGCAATGACCCTAGACTAGCTGAAGACGAGCAGTACTTC
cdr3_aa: CASSNDPRLAEDEQYF

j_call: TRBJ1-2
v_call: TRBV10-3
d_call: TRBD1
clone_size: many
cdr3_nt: TGTGCCATCAGAGGGACAGGGGCCGGCTACACCTTC
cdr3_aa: CAIRGTGAGYTF

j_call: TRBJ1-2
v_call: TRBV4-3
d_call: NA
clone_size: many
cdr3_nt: TGCGCCAGCAGCCAAGATAGGGGGGAGTGGTCCTATGGCTACACCTTC
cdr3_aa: CASSQDRGEWSYGYTF

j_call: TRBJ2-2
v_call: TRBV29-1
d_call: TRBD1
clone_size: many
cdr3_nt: TGCAGCGTTGAAGAGGGTAGGGGGCGGACCGGGGAGCTGTTTTTT
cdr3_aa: CSVEEGRGRTGELFF

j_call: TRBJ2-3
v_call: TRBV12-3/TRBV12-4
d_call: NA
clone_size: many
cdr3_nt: TGTGCCAGCAGTCCCTTGAATCTCGGTACGCAGTATTTT
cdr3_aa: CASSPLNLGTQYF

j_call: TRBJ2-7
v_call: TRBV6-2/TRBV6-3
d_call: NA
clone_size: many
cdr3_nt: TGTGCCAGCAGTTACTTAGGACAAACCTACGAGCAGTACTTC
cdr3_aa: CASSYLGQTYEQYF

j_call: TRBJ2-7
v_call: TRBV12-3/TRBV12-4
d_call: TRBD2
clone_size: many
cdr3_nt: TGTGCCAGCAGTTTAGCGGGGGGGTCCTACGAGCAGTACTTC
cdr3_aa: CASSLAGGSYEQYF

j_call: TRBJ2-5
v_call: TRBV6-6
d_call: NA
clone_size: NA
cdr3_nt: TGTGCCAGCAGTCCCTGGGGGTTCCAAGAGACCCAGTACTTC
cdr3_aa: CASSPWGFQETQYF

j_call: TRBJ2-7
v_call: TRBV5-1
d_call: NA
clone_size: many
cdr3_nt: TGCGCCAGCAGCTTGTATGGGGGCTCCTACGAGCAGTACTTC
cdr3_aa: CASSLYGGSYEQYF

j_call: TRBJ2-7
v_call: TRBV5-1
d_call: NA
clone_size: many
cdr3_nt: TGCGCCAGCAGGGAAGGTGTGAGCCAAACCTACGAGCAGTACTTC
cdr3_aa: CASREGVSQTYEQYF

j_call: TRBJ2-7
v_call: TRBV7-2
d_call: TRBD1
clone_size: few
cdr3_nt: TGTGCCAGCAGGTTCGACAGGGGATTCGAGCAGTACTTC
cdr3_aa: CASRFDRGFEQYF

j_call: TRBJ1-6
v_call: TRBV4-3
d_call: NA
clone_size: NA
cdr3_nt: TGCGCCAGCAGTTACCGGGAAGCTTCAGGCTCACCCCTCCACTTT
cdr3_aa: CASSYREASGSPLHF